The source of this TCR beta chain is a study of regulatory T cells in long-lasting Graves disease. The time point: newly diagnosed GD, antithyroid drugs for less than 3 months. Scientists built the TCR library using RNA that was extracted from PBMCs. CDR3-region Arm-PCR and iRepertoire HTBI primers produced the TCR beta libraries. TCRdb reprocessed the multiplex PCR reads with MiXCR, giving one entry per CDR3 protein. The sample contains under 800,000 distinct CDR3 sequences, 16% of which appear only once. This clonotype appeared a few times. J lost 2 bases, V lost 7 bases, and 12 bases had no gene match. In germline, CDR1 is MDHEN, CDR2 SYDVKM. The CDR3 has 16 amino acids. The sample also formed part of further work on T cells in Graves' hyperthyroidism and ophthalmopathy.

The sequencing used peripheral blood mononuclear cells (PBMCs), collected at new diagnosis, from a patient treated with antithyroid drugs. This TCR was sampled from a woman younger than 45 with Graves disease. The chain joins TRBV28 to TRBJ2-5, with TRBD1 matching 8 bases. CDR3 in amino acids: CASKRQGALGQETQYF. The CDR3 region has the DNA TGTGCCAGCAAACGTCAGGGGGCGTTGGGTCAAGAGACCCAGTACTTC.